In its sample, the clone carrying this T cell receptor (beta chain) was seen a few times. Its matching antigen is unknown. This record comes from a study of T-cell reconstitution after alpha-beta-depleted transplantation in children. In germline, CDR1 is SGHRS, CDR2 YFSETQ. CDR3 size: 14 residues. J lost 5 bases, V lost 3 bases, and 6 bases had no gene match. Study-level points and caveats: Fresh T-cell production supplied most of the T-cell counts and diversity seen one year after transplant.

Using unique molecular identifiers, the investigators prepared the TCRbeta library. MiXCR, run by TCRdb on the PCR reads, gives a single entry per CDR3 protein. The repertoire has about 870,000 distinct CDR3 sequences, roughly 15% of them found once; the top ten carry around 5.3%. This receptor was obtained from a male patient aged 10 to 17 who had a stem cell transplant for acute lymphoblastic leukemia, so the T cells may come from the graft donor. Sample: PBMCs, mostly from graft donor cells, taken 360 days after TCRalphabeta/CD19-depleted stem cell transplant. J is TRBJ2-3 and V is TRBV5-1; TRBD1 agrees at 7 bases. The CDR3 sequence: CASSYDRAEDTQYF. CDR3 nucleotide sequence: TGCGCCAGCAGCTATGACAGGGCCGAAGATACGCAGTATTTT.